This T cell receptor beta chain was captured in a study of cytomegalovirus exposure and HLA in healthy donors. Note on this clone: Germline and junction disagree at one end, which may indicate a read error.

PCR was performed using 60 Vbeta and 13 Jbeta primers. Some clones are missing from TCRdb's copy, which holds only in-frame ones; the method was immunoSEQ multiplex PCR. This table holds about 100,000 clones, about 70% found once. From germline, CDR1 is SGHNT and CDR2 YENEEA. This CDR3 comprises 12 residues. Material for sequencing was PBMCs. This chain links TRBV11-3 with TRBJ2-2; D remains unclear. The TCR comes from a woman aged 40 to 49 in good health and CMV-seronegative. As DNA, the CDR3 is TGTGCCAGCAGCAAAAACACCAGGGAGCTGTTTTTT. Protein sequence: CASSKNTRELFF.